This T cell receptor (beta chain) appears in the sequencing data of a study of glioma-infiltrating T cells after dendritic cell vaccination. Study background: Monocyte-derived dendritic cells, cultured approximately 7 days with IL-4 and GM-CSF, were pulsed with autologous tumor lysate.

V lost 0 bases and J 11 bases, leaving 8 bases between the germline ends. Looked up from germline, CDR1 is LNHNV and CDR2 is YYDKDF (reference sequence). This CDR3 contains 13 residues. The protocol was immunoSEQ multiplex PCR, while the TCRdb copy is restricted to in-frame clones and leaves out a portion. The table lists roughly 100,000 clones, 85% of them singletons. The sequence was collected from a human donor with glioblastoma. The chain links TRBV15 to TRBJ1-6, with D possibly matching TRBD1 (5 bases). Sequencing used blood, obtained before dendritic cell vaccination. The chain's CDR3 is CATSRDQGAPLHF. DNA of the CDR3: TGTGCCACCAGCAGAGATCAAGGGGCACCCCTCCACTTT.